This T cell receptor beta chain is drawn from a study of monozygotic twins with inflammatory bowel disease. Study conclusions and caveats: TCRbeta inverse Simpson diversity was decreased in IBD patients versus healthy co-twins.

Blood samples measuring around 2.5 ml were taken per donor. The CDR3 sequence is 15 residues long. Germline V gene data show CDR1 as SGHRS and CDR2 as YFSETQ. Each UMI, carrying a 6-nucleotide sample barcode, came from template switching. TCRdb re-called the 5' RACE reads; every CDR3 protein appears as one record, without DNA. In all, the sample yields some 450,000 distinct CDR3 sequences. A remark on this clonotype: Antigen unknown.

The receptor comes from a human donor with ulcerative colitis or Crohn's disease, or a healthy co-twin of an affected twin (not recorded which). The sequencing sample was made of blood. The chain has TRBV5-1 and TRBJ1-6. The CDR3 protein is CASSQVATPEKPLHF. Combining the CDR3 with reference TRBV5-1 and TRBJ1-6 gives the whole variable domain KAGVTQTPRYLIKTRGQQVTLSCSPISGHRSVSWYQQTPGQGLQFLFEYFSETQRNKGNFPGRFSGRQFSNSRSEMNVSTLELGDSALYLCASSQVATPEKPLHFGNGTRLTVT.